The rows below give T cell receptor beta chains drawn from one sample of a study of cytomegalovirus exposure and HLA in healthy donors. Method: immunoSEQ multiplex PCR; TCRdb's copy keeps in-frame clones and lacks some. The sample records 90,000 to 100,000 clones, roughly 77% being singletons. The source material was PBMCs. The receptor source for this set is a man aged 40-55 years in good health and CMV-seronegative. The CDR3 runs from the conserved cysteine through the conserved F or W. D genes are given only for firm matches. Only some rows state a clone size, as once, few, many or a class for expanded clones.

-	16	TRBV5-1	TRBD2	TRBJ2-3	TGCGCCAGCAGCTCAGGGACTAGCGGTGACACAGATACGCAGTATTTT	CASSSGTSGDTDTQYF
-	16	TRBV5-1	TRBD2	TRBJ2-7	TGCGCCAGCAGCTTAACTAGCGGGGGCCTCTCCTACGAGCAGTACTTC	CASSLTSGGLSYEQYF
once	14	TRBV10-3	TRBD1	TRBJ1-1	TGTGCCATCAGTAAGGAGGACAGGGGCACTGAAGCTTTCTTT	CAISKEDRGTEAFF
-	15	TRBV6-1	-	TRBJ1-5	TGTGCCAGCAGTGAAGCGTTTACAAGCAATCAGCCCCAGCATTTT	CASSEAFTSNQPQHF
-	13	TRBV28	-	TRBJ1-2	TGTGCCAGCAGGCAGGGGCCGGGGTATGGCTACACCTTC	CASRQGPGYGYTF
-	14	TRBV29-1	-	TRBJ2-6	TGCAGCGCTACGACAGCCTCTGGGGCCAACGTCCTGACTTTC	CSATTASGANVLTF
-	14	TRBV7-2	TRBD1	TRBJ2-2	TGTGCCAGCAGCCGGGACAGAGGCACCGGGGAGCTGTTTTTT	CASSRDRGTGELFF
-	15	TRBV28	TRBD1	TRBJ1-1	TGTGCCAGCAGTTTCGTGGGACAGATAAACACTGAAGCTTTCTTT	CASSFVGQINTEAFF
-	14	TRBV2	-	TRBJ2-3	TGTGCCAGCAGTGTAGAGGCAAGCACAGATACGCAGTATTTT	CASSVEASTDTQYF
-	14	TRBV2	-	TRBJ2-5	TGTGCCAGCAGTGAAGGGACACACCAAGAGACCCAGTACTTC	CASSEGTHQETQYF
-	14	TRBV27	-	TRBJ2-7	TGTGCCAGCAGTTTAGCGACAGGTTCCTACGAGCAGTACTTC	CASSLATGSYEQYF
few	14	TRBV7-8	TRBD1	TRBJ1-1	TGTGCCAGCAGCCACGGACAGGGGGGTTCTGAAGCTTTCTTT	CASSHGQGGSEAFF
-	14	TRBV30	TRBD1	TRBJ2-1	TGTGCCTGTTCAAGAGGAGCAGGGGGCAATGAGCAGTTCTTC	CACSRGAGGNEQFF
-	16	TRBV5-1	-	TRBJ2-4	TGCGCCAGCAGCTTACGGACAGATTTAGCCAAAAACATTCAGTACTTC	CASSLRTDLAKNIQYF
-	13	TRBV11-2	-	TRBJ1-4	TGTGCCAGCAGCTTAGCCAGGGATGAAAAACTGTTTTTT	CASSLARDEKLFF
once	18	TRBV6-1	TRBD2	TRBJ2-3	TGTGCCAGCAGTGAAATTGGACTGGCGGGGGGGTATAAAGATACGCAGTATTTT	CASSEIGLAGGYKDTQYF
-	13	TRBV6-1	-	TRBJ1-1	TGTGCCAGCAGTGAAGCGAGGAACACTGAAGCTTTCTTT	CASSEARNTEAFF
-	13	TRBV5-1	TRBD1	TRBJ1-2	TGCGCCAGCAGCTCCCAGGACAGGGGTGGCTACACCTTC	CASSSQDRGGYTF
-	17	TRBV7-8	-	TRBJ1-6	TGTGCCAGCAGCTTCCGACAAGCAAGCTCCTATAATTCACCCCTCCACTTT	CASSFRQASSYNSPLHF
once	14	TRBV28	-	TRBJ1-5	TGTGCCAGCAGTTCCGGGGGTAGCAATCAGCCCCAGCATTTT	CASSSGGSNQPQHF
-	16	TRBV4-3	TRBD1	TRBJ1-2	TGCGCCAGCAGCCAAGATTTACTGGGACAGGGGGATGGCTACACCTTC	CASSQDLLGQGDGYTF
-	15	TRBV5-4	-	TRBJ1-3	TGTGCCAGCAGCTTGGTTGGGGCCGCTGGAAACACCATATATTTT	CASSLVGAAGNTIYF
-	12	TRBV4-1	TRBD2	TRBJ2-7	TGCGCCAGCTCGGGGGGGTCCTACGAGCAGTACTTC	CASSGGSYEQYF
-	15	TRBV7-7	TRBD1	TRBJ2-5	TGTGCCAGCAGCTTAGAGGACAGGTCGGGCGAGACCCAGTACTTC	CASSLEDRSGETQYF